This T cell receptor (beta chain) was recovered during a study of immune cell composition in non-small cell lung cancer. Clones were read by immunoSEQ multiplex PCR, and TCRdb kept only the in-frame ones, dropping some. The table shows roughly 2,900 clones, with over 60% occurring only once. This CDR3 has 17 amino acids. This TCR was recovered from a human donor with non-small cell lung cancer. J is TRBJ2-1 and V is TRBV21-1; the table assigns TRBD1, which was not confirmed against the DNA. TRBV21-1 is annotated as a pseudogene. Sample: lung tumor tissue. CDR3 in DNA: TGTGCCAGCAGCAAAGTGGGAGACAGGGACTCCTACAATGAGCAGTTCTTC. It translates to CASSKVGDRDSYNEQFF.